Below, one T cell receptor (beta chain) is given with its context. The data were taken from a study of T cell responses to AZD1222 COVID-19 vaccine. Study-level background: Doses given second, at about 4 or about 12 weeks, were pooled.

Germline CDR1 and CDR2: SGHNT and YENEEA. This CDR3 is 17 amino acids long. Trimming took 3 bases from V and 2 from J, leaving 17 bases between them. The data were produced by immunoSEQ multiplex PCR, yet TCRdb's version contains in-frame clones alone and is incomplete. The sample holds about 150,000 clones, about nine tenths seen once. Sequenced here: peripheral blood, sampled on day 0 of AZD1222 vaccination. The chain uses TRBV11-3 and TRBJ1-3, with D perhaps matching TRBD1 (5 bases). This receptor was taken from an adult in good health. The chain's CDR3 is CASSFVSSGAAGNTIYF. CDR3 DNA: TGTGCCAGCAGCTTCGTGTCTTCTGGGGCAGCTGGAAACACCATATATTTT.